This TCR beta chain was identified in a study of regulatory T cells in long-lasting Graves disease. The time point: persistent/refractory GD, antithyroid drugs over 5 years with positive TRAb. RNA isolated from PBMCs was used to make the TCR library. Overall study findings and caveats: Persistent Graves' cases showed lower TCR diversity than newly diagnosed cases.

The authors built TCR beta libraries using iRepertoire HTBI primers and Arm-PCR of CDR3 regions. In TCRdb, the multiplex PCR reads were re-called with MiXCR into one record per CDR3 protein. Of roughly 400,000 distinct CDR3 sequences in the sample, roughly 20% were seen once. As concerns this clonotype: Its target is unknown.

The sample consisted of peripheral blood mononuclear cells (PBMCs), taken when the disease was refractory, from a patient treated with antithyroid drugs. This sequence was found in a female donor with Graves disease.

The DNA of the CDR3 is TGTGCCAGCTCACCACCGTCAGGGAGGAAGGCCAACTATGGCTACACCTTC. Amino acid sequence: CASSPPSGRKANYGYTF. V usage is TRBV18 and J usage is TRBJ1-2; possible D gene TRBD1, 5 bases. CDR1 and CDR2 from the germline V gene are KGHSH and LQKENI. CDR3 length equals 17 residues. V lost 0 bases to trimming and J lost 2 bases, with 16 bases between them.